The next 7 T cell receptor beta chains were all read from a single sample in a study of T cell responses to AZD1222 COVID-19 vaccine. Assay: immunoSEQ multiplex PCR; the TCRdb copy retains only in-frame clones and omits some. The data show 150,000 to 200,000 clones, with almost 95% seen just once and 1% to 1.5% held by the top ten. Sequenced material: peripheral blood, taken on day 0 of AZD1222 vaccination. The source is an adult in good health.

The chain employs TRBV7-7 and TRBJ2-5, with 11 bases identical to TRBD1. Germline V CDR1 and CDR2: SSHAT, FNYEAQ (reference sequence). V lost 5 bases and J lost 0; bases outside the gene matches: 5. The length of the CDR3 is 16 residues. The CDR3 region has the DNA TGTGCCAGCAGCCCCGGGACAGGGGGAAACCAAGAGACCCAGTACTTC. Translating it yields CASSPGTGGNQETQYF. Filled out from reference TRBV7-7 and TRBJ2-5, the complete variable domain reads GAGVSQSPRYKVTKRGQDVTLRCDPISSHATLYWYQQALGQGPEFLTYFNYEAQPDKSGLPSDRFSAERPEGSISTLTIQRTEQRDSAMYRCASSPGTGGNQETQYFGPGTRLLVL.

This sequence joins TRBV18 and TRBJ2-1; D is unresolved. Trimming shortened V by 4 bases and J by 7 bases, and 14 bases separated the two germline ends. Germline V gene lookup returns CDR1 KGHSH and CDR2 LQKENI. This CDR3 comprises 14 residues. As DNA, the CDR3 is TGTGCCAGCTCACTCGGCTCCTCGTCGAATGAGCAGTTCTTC. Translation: CASSLGSSSNEQFF.

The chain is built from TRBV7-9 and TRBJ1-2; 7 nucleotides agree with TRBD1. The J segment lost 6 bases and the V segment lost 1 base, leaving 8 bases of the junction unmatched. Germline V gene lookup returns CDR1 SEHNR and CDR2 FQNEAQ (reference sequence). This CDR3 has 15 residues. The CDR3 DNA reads TGTGCCAGCAGCTTAGTCGGGACAGCTTGGGATGGCTACACCTTC. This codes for CASSLVGTAWDGYTF. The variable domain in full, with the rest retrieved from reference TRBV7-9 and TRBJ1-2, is DTGVSQNPRHKITKRGQNVTFRCDPISEHNRLYWYRQTLGQGPEFLTYFQNEAQLEKSRLLSDRFSAERPKGSFSTLEIQRTEQGDSAMYLCASSLVGTAWDGYTFGSGTRLTVV.

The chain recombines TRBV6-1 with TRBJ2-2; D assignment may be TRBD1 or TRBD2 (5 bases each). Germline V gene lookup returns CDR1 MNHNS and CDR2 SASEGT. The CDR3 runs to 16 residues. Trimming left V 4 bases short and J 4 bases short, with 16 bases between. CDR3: CASSGNPGPITGELFF. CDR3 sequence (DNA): TGTGCCAGCAGTGGGAATCCGGGACCTATCACCGGGGAGCTGTTTTTT.

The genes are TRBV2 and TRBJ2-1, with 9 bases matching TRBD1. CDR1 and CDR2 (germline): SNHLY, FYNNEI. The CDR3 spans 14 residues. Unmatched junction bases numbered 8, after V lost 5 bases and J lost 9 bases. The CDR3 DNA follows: TGTGCCAGCAGTACGACAGGGGGGGTAGGTGAGCAGTTCTTC. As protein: CASSTTGGVGEQFF.

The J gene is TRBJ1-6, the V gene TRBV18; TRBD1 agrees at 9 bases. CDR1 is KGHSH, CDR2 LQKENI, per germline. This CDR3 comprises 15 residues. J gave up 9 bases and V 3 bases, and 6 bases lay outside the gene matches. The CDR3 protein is CASSPPGQGASPLHF. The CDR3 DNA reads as TGTGCCAGCTCACCTCCGGGACAGGGCGCTTCACCCCTCCACTTT. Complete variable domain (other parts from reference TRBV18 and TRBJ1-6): NAGVMQNPRHLVRRRGQEARLRCSPMKGHSHVYWYRQLPEEGLKFMVYLQKENIIDESGMPKERFSAEFPKEGPSILRIQQVVRGDSAAYFCASSPPGQGASPLHFGNGTRLTVT.

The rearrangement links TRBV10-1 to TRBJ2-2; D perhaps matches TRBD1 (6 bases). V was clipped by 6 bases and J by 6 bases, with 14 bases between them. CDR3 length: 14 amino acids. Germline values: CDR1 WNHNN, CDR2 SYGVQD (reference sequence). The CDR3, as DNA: TGCGCCAGCAGCGCAGGGGTTGGGGCCGGGGAGCTGTTTTTT. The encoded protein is CASSAGVGAGELFF.